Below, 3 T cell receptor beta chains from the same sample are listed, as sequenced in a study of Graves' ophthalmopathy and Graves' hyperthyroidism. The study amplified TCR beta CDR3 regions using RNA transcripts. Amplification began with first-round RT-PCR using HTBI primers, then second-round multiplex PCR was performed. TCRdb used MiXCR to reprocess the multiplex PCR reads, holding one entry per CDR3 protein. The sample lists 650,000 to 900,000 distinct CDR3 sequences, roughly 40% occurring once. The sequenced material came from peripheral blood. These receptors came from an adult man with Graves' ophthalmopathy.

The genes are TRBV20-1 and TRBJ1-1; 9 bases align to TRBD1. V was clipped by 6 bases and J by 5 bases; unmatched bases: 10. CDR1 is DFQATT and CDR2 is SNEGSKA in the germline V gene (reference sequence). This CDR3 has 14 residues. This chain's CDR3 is CSAQPRTGVTEAFF. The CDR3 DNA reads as TGCAGTGCGCAACCGCGGACAGGGGTGACTGAAGCTTTCTTT.

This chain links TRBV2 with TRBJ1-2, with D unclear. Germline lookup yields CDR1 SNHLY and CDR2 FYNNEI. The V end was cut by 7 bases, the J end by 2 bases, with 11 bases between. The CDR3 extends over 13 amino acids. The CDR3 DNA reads TGTGCCAGCAAGCTTGCGGGCAACTATGGCTACACCTTC. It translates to CASKLAGNYGYTF.

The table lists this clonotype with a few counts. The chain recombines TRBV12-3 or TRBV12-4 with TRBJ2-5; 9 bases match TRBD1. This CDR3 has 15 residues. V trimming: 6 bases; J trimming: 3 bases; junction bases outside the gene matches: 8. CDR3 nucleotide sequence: TGTGCCAGCAGACGGACAGGGGTCATGAAAGAGACCCAGTACTTC. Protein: CASRRTGVMKETQYF.